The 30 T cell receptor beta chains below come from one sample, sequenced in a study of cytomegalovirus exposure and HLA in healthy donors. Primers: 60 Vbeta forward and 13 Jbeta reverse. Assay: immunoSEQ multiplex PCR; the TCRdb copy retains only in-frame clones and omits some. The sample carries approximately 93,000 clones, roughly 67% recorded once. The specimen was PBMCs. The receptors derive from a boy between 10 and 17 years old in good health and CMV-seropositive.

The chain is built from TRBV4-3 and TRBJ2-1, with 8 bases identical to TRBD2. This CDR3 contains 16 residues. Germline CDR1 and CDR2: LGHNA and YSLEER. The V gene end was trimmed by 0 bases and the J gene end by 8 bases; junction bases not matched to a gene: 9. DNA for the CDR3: TGCGCCAGCAGCCAAGACCCGGGACTAGTAGGGCATGAGCAGTTCTTC. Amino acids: CASSQDPGLVGHEQFF.

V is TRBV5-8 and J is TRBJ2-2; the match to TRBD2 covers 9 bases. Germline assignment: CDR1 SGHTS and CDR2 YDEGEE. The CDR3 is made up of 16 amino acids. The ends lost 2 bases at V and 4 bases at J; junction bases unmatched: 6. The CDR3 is CASSFVAGVSTGELFF. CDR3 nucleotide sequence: TGTGCCAGCAGCTTCGTAGCGGGAGTTAGCACCGGGGAGCTGTTTTTT.

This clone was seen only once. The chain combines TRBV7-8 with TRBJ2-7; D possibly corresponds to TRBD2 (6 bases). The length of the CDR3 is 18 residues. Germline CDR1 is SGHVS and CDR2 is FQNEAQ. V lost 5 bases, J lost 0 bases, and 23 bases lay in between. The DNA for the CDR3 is TGTGCCAGCAGCACTAGGCACCACTCCGGGACTTCCTCCTACGAGCAGTACTTC. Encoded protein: CASSTRHHSGTSSYEQYF.

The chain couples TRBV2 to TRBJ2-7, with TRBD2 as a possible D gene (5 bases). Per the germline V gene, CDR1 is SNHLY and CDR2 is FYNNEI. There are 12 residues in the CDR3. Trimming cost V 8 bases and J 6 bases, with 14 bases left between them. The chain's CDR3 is CASGPSGSEQYF. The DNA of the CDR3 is TGTGCCAGCGGCCCGTCGGGGAGCGAGCAGTACTTC.

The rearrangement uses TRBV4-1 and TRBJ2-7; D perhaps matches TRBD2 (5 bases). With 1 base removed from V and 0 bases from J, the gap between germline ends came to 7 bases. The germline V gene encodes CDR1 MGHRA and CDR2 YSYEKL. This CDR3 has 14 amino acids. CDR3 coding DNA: TGCGCCAGCAGCCAAGGTCGGGGCTCCTACGAGCAGTACTTC. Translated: CASSQGRGSYEQYF.

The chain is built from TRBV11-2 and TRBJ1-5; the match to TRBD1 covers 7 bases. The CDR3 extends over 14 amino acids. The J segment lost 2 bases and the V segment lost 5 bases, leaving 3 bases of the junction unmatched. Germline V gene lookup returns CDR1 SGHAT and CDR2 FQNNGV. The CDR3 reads CASSRTGGNQPQHF. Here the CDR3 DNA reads TGTGCCAGCAGCCGGACAGGTGGCAATCAGCCCCAGCATTTT.

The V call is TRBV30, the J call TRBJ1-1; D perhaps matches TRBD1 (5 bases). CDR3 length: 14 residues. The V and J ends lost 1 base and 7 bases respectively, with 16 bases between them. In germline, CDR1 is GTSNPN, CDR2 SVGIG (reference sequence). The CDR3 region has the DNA TGTGCCTGGAGTGATAGACGGGACTATTTTGAAGCTTTCTTT. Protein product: CAWSDRRDYFEAFF.

The CDR3 loop is CASSLNYAGSSGANVLTF. The CDR3 nucleotides are TGTGCCAGCAGCTTGAATTATGCCGGGAGCTCTGGGGCCAACGTCCTGACTTTC. This chain links TRBV7-3 with TRBJ2-6; weak D call: TRBD2 (6 bases). The CDR3 runs to 18 residues. The V gene's germline CDR1 is SGHTA and CDR2 FQGTGA. V lost 3 bases and J 0 bases, leaving 15 bases between the germline ends.

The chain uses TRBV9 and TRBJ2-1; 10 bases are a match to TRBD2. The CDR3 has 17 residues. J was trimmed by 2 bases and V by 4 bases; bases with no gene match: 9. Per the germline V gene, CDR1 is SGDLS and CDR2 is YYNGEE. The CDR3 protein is CASSFGLAGVPYNEQFF. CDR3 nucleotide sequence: TGTGCCAGCAGCTTCGGGCTAGCGGGAGTCCCCTACAATGAGCAGTTCTTC. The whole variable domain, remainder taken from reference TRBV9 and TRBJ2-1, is DSGVTQTPKHLITATGQRVTLRCSPRSGDLSVYWYQQSLDQGLQFLIQYYNGEERAKGNILERFSAQQFPDLHSELNLSSLELGDSALYFCASSFGLAGVPYNEQFFGPGTRLTVL.

CDR3 protein: CASSRVRRVGYGYTF. CDR3 sequence (DNA): TGTGCCAGTAGTAGGGTACGGAGGGTGGGGTATGGCTACACCTTC. This rearrangement joins TRBV19 to TRBJ1-2; D not resolved. Germline V gene sequence: CDR1 LNHDA, CDR2 SQIVND (reference sequence). The CDR3 loop spans 15 amino acids. V dropped 4 bases and J dropped 5 bases, with 17 bases sitting between them.

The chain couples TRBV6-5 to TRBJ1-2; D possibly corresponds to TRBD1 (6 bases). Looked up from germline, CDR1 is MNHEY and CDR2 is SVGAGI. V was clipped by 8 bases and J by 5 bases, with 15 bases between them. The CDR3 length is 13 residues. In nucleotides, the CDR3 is TGTGCCAGCGGAAAGGGACAAAAGTATGGCTACACCTTC. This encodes CASGKGQKYGYTF.

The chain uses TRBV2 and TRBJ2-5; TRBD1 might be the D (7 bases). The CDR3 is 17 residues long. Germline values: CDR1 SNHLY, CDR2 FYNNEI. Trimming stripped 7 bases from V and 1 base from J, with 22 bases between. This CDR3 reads CASTERPGGIGQETQYF. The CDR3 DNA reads TGTGCCAGCACCGAGCGGCCAGGGGGGATAGGCCAAGAGACCCAGTACTTC. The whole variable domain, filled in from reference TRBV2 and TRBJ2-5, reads EPEVTQTPSHQVTQMGQEVILRCVPISNHLYFYWYRQILGQKVEFLVSFYNNEISEKSEIFDDQFSVERPDGSNFTLKIRSTKLEDSAMYFCASTERPGGIGQETQYFGPGTRLLVL.

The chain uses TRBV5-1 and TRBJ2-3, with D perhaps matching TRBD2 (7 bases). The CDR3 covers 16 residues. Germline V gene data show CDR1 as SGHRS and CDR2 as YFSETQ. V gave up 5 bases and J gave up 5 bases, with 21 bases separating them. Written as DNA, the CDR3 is TGCGCCAGCAGTGAAGAGGGGGGGCCACAAGGAGATACGCAGTATTTT. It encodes CASSEEGGPQGDTQYF.

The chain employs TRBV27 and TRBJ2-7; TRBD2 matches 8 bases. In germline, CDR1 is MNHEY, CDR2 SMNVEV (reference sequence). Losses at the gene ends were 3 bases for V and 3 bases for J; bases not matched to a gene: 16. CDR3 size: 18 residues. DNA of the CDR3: TGTGCCAGCAGTTTTTCCCGGGACCGCGGGGGGAAGCTCTACGAGCAGTACTTC. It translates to CASSFSRDRGGKLYEQYF.

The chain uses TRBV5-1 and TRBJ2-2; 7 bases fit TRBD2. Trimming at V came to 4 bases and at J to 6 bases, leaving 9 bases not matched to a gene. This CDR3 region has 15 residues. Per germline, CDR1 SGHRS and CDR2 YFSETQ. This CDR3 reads CASSRGEGISGELFF. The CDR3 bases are TGCGCCAGCAGCCGGGGGGAAGGGATCTCCGGGGAGCTGTTTTTT.

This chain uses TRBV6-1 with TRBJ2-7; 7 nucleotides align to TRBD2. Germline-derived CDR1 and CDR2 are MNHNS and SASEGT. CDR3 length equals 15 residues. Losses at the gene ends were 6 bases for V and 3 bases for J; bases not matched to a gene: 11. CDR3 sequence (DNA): TGTGCCAGCAGCCACCCTAGCGGATCCCACTACGAGCAGTACTTC. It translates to CASSHPSGSHYEQYF.

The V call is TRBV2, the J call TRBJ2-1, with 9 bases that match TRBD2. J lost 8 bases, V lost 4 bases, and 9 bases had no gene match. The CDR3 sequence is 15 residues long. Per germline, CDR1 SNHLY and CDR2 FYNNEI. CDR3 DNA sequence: TGTGCCAGCAGTGTGAGCCTAGCGGGATATGATGAGCAGTTCTTC. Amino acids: CASSVSLAGYDEQFF.

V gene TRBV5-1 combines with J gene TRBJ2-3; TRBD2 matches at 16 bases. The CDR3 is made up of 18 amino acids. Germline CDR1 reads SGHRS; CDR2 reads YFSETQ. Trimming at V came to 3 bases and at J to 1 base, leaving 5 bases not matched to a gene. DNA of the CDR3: TGCGCCAGCAGCTCGGGACTAGCGGGGGGGCTCCGCACAGATACGCAGTATTTT. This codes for CASSSGLAGGLRTDTQYF.

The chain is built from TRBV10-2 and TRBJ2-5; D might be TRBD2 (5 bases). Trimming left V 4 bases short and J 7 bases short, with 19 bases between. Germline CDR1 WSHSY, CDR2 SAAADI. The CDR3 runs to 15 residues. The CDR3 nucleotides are TGCGCCAGCAGTGCCCCAAGGTACGGGGTCGGGACCCAGTACTTC. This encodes CASSAPRYGVGTQYF.

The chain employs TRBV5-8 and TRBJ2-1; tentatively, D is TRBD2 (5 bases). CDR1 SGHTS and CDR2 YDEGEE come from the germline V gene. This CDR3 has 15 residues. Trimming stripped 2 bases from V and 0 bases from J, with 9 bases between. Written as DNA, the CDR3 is TGTGCCAGCAGCTTCAGCGGTAGCTCCTACAATGAGCAGTTCTTC. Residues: CASSFSGSSYNEQFF.

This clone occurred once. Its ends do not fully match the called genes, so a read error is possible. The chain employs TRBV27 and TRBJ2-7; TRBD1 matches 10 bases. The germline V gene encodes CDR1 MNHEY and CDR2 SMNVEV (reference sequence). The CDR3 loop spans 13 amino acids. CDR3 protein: CASSSTGGYEQSF. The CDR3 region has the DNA TGTGCCAGCAGTTCGACAGGGGGCTACGAGCAGTCCTTC.

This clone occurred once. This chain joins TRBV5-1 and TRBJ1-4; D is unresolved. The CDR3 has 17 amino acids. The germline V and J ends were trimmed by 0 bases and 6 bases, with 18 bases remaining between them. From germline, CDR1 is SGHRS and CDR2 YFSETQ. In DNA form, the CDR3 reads TGCGCCAGCAGCTTGGATCAAGTAGGCGGTCGTGATGAAAAACTGTTTTTT. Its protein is CASSLDQVGGRDEKLFF.

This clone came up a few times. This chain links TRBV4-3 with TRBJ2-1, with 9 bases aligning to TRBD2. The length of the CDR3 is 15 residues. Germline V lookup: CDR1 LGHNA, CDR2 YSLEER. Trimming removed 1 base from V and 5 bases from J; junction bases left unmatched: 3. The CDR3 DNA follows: TGCGCCAGCAGCCAAGTGGCGGGAGGGCACAATGAGCAGTTCTTC. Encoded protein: CASSQVAGGHNEQFF.

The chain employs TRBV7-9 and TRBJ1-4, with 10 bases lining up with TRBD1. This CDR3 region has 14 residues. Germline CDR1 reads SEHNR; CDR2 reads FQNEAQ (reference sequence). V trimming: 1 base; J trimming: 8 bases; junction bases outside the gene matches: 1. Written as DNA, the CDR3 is TGTGCCAGCAGCTTAGGGGACAGGGGCGAAAAACTGTTTTTT. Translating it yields CASSLGDRGEKLFF.

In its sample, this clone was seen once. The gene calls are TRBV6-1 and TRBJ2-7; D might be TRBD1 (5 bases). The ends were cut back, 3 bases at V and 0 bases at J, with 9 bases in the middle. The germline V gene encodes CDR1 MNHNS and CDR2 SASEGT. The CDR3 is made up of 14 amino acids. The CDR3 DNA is TGTGCCAGCAGTGAGATGGACAACTCCTACGAGCAGTACTTC. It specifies CASSEMDNSYEQYF.

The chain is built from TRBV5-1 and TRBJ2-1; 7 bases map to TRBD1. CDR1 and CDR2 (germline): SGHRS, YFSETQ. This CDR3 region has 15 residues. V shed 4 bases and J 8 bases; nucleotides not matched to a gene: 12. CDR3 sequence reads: CASSDPGQTTHEQFF. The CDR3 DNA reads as TGCGCCAGCAGCGACCCGGGACAGACGACCCATGAGCAGTTCTTC.

DNA for the CDR3: TGTGCCAGCTCGTCTACAGGGGCACCTAAGAGCTCTGGAAACACCATATATTTT. This codes for CASSSTGAPKSSGNTIYF. The rearrangement uses TRBV18 and TRBJ1-3, with TRBD1 identical over 7 bases. The CDR3 covers 18 residues. Germline V CDR1 and CDR2: KGHSH, LQKENI. J was trimmed by 0 bases and V by 6 bases; bases with no gene match: 14. The full variable domain, in which reference TRBV18 and TRBJ1-3 provide the parts outside the CDR3, is NAGVMQNPRHLVRRRGQEARLRCSPMKGHSHVYWYRQLPEEGLKFMVYLQKENIIDESGMPKERFSAEFPKEGPSILRIQQVVRGDSAAYFCASSSTGAPKSSGNTIYFGEGSWLTVV.

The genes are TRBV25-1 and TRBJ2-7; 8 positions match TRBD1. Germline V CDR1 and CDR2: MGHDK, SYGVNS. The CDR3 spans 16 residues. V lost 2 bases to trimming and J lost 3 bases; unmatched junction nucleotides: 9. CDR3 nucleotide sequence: TGTGCCAGCAGTGAACACGGACAGGGTAGGGGCTACGAGCAGTACTTC. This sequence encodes CASSEHGQGRGYEQYF.

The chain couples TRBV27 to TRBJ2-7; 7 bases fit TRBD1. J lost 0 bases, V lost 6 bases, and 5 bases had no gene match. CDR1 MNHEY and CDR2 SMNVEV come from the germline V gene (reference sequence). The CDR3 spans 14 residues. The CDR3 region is CASSPRQGSYEQYF. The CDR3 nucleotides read TGTGCCAGCAGCCCAAGACAGGGCTCCTACGAGCAGTACTTC.

CDR3 residues: CSASSRYEQYF. DNA for the CDR3: TGCAGTGCTAGTTCCAGATACGAGCAGTACTTC. The chain carries TRBV20-1 and TRBJ2-7; D ambiguous. The CDR3 length is 11 residues. Trimming removed 3 bases at V and 4 bases at J, with 7 bases between. Germline-derived CDR1 and CDR2 are DFQATT and SNEGSKA (reference sequence).